One and the same sample provided the 32 T cell receptor beta chains below, sequenced in a study of cytomegalovirus exposure and HLA in healthy donors. PCR amplification relied on 60 Vbeta primers (plus 13 Jbeta primers). TCRdb's table, derived via immunoSEQ multiplex PCR, lists solely in-frame clones and lacks some. The sample consists of approximately 140,000 clones, about 70% of them appearing once. The specimen sequenced was PBMCs. These receptors all stem from a woman aged 60-75 years in good health and CMV-seropositive.

The chain joins TRBV28 to TRBJ2-1; weak D call: TRBD1 (5 bases). Per the germline V gene, CDR1 is MDHEN and CDR2 is SYDVKM. This CDR3 contains 15 residues. V was clipped by 3 bases and J by 6 bases, with 15 bases between them. The CDR3 loop is CASSFVLQAPNEQFF. The CDR3 DNA reads as TGTGCCAGCAGTTTCGTTCTACAGGCCCCCAATGAGCAGTTCTTC.

The genes are TRBV29-1 and TRBJ1-3; D is perhaps TRBD1 (6 bases). The germline CDR1 and CDR2 sequences are SQVTM and ANQGSEA. The length of the CDR3 is 14 residues. Trimming stripped 8 bases from V and 0 bases from J, with 14 bases between. CDR3 in amino acids: CSYRAPDSGNTIYF. CDR3 in DNA: TGCAGCTACAGGGCCCCCGACTCTGGAAACACCATATATTTT. Drawing the rest from reference TRBV29-1 and TRBJ1-3, the complete variable domain is SAVISQKPSRDICQRGTSLTIQCQVDSQVTMMFWYRQQPGQSLTLIATANQGSEATYESGFVIDKFPISRPNLTFSTLTVSNMSPEDSSIYLCSYRAPDSGNTIYFGEGSWLTVV.

This chain's CDR3 is CASSLAAAGADEQYF. The CDR3 bases are TGTGCCAGCAGCTTAGCGGCGGCAGGGGCGGACGAGCAGTACTTC. The J gene is TRBJ2-7, the V gene TRBV7-9, with a tentative D call TRBD1 (6 bases). CDR1 and CDR2 (germline): SEHNR, FQNEAQ (reference sequence). The V gene lost 0 bases and the J gene lost 5 bases, with 14 bases spanning the gap. This CDR3 comprises 15 residues.

J is TRBJ1-5 and V is TRBV6-6; no reliable D call. The V gene lost 0 bases and the J gene lost 0 bases, with 9 bases spanning the gap. The CDR3 runs 16 residues. Germline V gene data show CDR1 as MNHNY and CDR2 as SVGAGI (reference sequence). The CDR3 DNA follows: TGTGCCAGCAGTTACTCGGCAGAGGATAGCAATCAGCCCCAGCATTTT. It encodes CASSYSAEDSNQPQHF.

This clone was seen a few times. The genes are TRBV2 and TRBJ1-4, with D possibly being TRBD1 (5 bases). The CDR3 loop spans 13 amino acids. Trimming removed 7 bases from V and 7 bases from J, with 13 bases in between. CDR1 and CDR2 (germline): SNHLY, FYNNEI. The CDR3 loop is CASNMGLGEKLFF. Written as DNA, the CDR3 is TGTGCCAGCAATATGGGGCTAGGTGAAAAACTGTTTTTT.

Concerning this clone: The same CDR3 is also encoded by other DNA sequences in this sample. The genes are TRBV19 and TRBJ1-4, with TRBD1 as a possible D gene (6 bases). The CDR3 is 14 residues long. The V gene lost 3 bases and the J gene lost 5 bases, with 10 bases spanning the gap. Per the germline V gene, CDR1 is LNHDA and CDR2 is SQIVND (reference sequence). The chain's CDR3 is CASSIGQGNEKLFF. DNA of the CDR3: TGTGCCAGTAGTATCGGCCAGGGGAATGAAAAACTGTTTTTT.

The chain carries TRBV11-3 and TRBJ2-1; 11 nucleotides align to TRBD2. The CDR3 contains 16 residues. Per the germline V gene, CDR1 is SGHNT and CDR2 is YENEEA. With 5 bases clipped from V and 3 bases from J, the junction kept 6 bases outside the gene matches. CDR3 nucleotide sequence: TGTGCCAGCAGCCTCGGACTAGCGGGCGTCTACAATGAGCAGTTCTTC. Residues: CASSLGLAGVYNEQFF.

The chain uses TRBV9 and TRBJ2-1; D ambiguous. Germline V lookup: CDR1 SGDLS, CDR2 YYNGEE. V was shortened by 0 bases and J by 5 bases, with 9 bases between the two germline ends. The CDR3 sequence is 14 residues long. CDR3 nucleotides: TGTGCCAGCAGCGTAGATGGCAGCGACAATGAGCAGTTCTTC. This sequence encodes CASSVDGSDNEQFF.

This clone was seen a handful of times. The V and J genes are TRBV7-3 and TRBJ1-1; no firm D call. Trimming shortened V by 5 bases and J by 0 bases, and 7 bases separated the two germline ends. The length of the CDR3 is 13 residues. Looked up from germline, CDR1 is SGHTA and CDR2 is FQGTGA. CDR3 sequence: CASSPRMNTEAFF. The CDR3 DNA follows: TGTGCCAGCAGCCCCAGGATGAACACTGAAGCTTTCTTT.

In its sample, this clone was seen a few times. This chain links TRBV7-9 with TRBJ1-1; D unresolved. The germline V gene encodes CDR1 SEHNR and CDR2 FQNEAQ (reference sequence). Between the trimmed V and J ends, which lost 7 bases and 0 bases, there was a span of 15 bases. The CDR3 covers 15 residues. The CDR3 reads CASITFKTLNTEAFF. CDR3 in DNA: TGTGCCAGCATCACATTCAAGACTTTGAACACTGAAGCTTTCTTT.

The V call is TRBV2, the J call TRBJ2-1, with 8 bases that match TRBD2. The germline V gene encodes CDR1 SNHLY and CDR2 FYNNEI. CDR3 length: 15 residues. The V gene end was trimmed by 3 bases and the J gene end by 2 bases; junction bases not matched to a gene: 3. The CDR3 protein is CASSDRGGAYNEQFF. The CDR3 nucleotides are TGTGCCAGCAGTGATCGGGGGGGGGCCTACAATGAGCAGTTCTTC.

This chain connects TRBV7-2 to TRBJ2-2; 7 bases fit TRBD2. CDR1 is SGHTA and CDR2 is FQGNSA in the germline V gene. Trimming took 5 bases from V and 4 from J; bases not matched to a gene: 10. The length of the CDR3 is 16 residues. This CDR3 reads CASSRRGVGSTGELFF. The DNA of the CDR3 is TGTGCCAGCAGCCGACGGGGGGTAGGAAGCACCGGGGAGCTGTTTTTT.

V and J are TRBV5-1 and TRBJ2-5; tentative D call: TRBD1 (8 bases). The CDR3 consists of 14 residues. Trimming pared 2 bases from V and 5 bases from J, leaving 13 bases between. In germline, CDR1 is SGHRS, CDR2 YFSETQ. The chain's CDR3 is CASSLQGEGETQYF. The CDR3 nucleotides are TGCGCCAGCAGCTTACAGGGGGAGGGGGAGACCCAGTACTTC.

This clone has a single count. The chain uses TRBV6-5 and TRBJ1-1, with 9 nucleotides matching TRBD1. The V gene end was trimmed by 4 bases and the J gene end by 1 base; junction bases not matched to a gene: 7. Germline CDR1 reads MNHEY; CDR2 reads SVGAGI. This CDR3 has 16 residues. CDR3 sequence: CASSFLPGQGNTEAFF. The CDR3 DNA reads TGTGCCAGCAGTTTTCTCCCGGGACAGGGGAACACTGAAGCTTTCTTT.

J is TRBJ2-3 and V is TRBV12-2; the D call of TRBD1 is as the table states it, not checked on the DNA. TRBV12-2 is assigned pseudogene status. The CDR3 has 18 amino acids. This chain's CDR3 is CASRLGHPGTQGVDTQYF. The CDR3 DNA reads TGTGCAAGTCGCTTAGGTCACCCGGGGACACAAGGGGTAGATACGCAGTATTTT.

This clone was observed a single time. The CDR3 sequence is CASSLRVRRTEAFF. The CDR3 DNA follows: TGTGCCAGCAGCCTACGGGTTCGTAGGACTGAAGCTTTCTTT. J is TRBJ1-1 and V is TRBV13, with no clear D. Trimming removed 5 bases at V and 5 bases at J, with 15 bases between. This CDR3 region has 14 residues. Germline CDR1 PRHDT, CDR2 FYEKMQ (reference sequence).

This rearrangement joins TRBV6-6 to TRBJ1-1; D is possibly TRBD1 (6 bases). V was trimmed by 2 bases and J by 0 bases, leaving 13 bases between them. The CDR3 consists of 16 residues. Per the germline V gene, CDR1 is MNHNY and CDR2 is SVGAGI (reference sequence). This chain's CDR3 is CASSYLGHLMNTEAFF. As DNA, the CDR3 is TGTGCCAGCAGTTACCTGGGACACCTCATGAACACTGAAGCTTTCTTT.

This clone was counted between two and nine times. The chain is built from TRBV5-1 and TRBJ2-1; D possibly corresponds to TRBD1 (6 bases). This CDR3 contains 15 residues. Trimming shortened V by 1 base and J by 4 bases, and 12 bases separated the two germline ends. Germline loops: CDR1 SGHRS, CDR2 YFSETQ. The CDR3 sequence: CASSLTGMEYNEQFF. In DNA form, the CDR3 reads TGCGCCAGCAGCTTGACAGGGATGGAATACAATGAGCAGTTCTTC. The full variable domain, with the rest looked up from reference TRBV5-1 and TRBJ2-1, is KAGVTQTPRYLIKTRGQQVTLSCSPISGHRSVSWYQQTPGQGLQFLFEYFSETQRNKGNFPGRFSGRQFSNSRSEMNVSTLELGDSALYLCASSLTGMEYNEQFFGPGTRLTVL.

The CDR3 spells CATSREIGDRVYEQYF. The CDR3 DNA is TGTGCCACCAGCAGAGAGATAGGGGACAGGGTTTACGAGCAGTACTTC. The V call is TRBV15, the J call TRBJ2-7, with 9 bases that match TRBD1. V was pared by 0 bases and J by 4 bases, with 7 bases of the junction left unmatched. The CDR3 contains 16 residues. CDR1 is LNHNV, CDR2 YYDKDF, per germline (reference sequence).

This clone was detected once. The genes are TRBV19 and TRBJ2-7; no clear D. Deletions cut 5 bases from V and 3 bases from J, with 8 bases between. The CDR3 contains 12 residues. CDR1 is LNHDA, CDR2 SQIVND, per germline (reference sequence). Here the CDR3 DNA reads TGTGCCAGTAGTGCCTACAGCTACGAGCAGTACTTC. It translates to CASSAYSYEQYF.

As regards this clone: A junction boundary mismatches the germline segment, possibly from a read error. J is TRBJ2-1 and V is TRBV7-7; TRBD1 is a possible D gene (6 bases). The germline V gene encodes CDR1 SSHAT and CDR2 FNYEAQ (reference sequence). The CDR3 contains 14 residues. The CDR3 DNA follows: TGTGCTAGCAGCCCAGAACAGGGATCGAATGAGCAGTTCTTC. Residues: CASSPEQGSNEQFF. The variable domain in full, completed from reference TRBV7-7 and TRBJ2-1, reads GAGVSQSPRYKVTKRGQDVTLRCDPISSHATLYWYQQALGQGPEFLTYFNYEAQPDKSGLPSDRFSAERPEGSISTLTIQRTEQRDSAMYRCASSPEQGSNEQFFGPGTRLTVL.

The chain couples TRBV5-8 to TRBJ2-2, with D perhaps TRBD1 (5 bases). Trimming took off 4 bases at V and 5 bases at J, with 9 bases between the two ends. Germline CDR1 SGHTS, CDR2 YDEGEE. The CDR3 is made up of 13 amino acids. DNA for the CDR3: TGTGCCAGCAGCCGACAGTTTACCGGGGAGCTGTTTTTT. Residues: CASSRQFTGELFF.

This chain uses TRBV7-3 with TRBJ1-1, with 8 bases identical to TRBD1. This CDR3 region has 15 residues. Trimming cost V 1 base and J 1 base; bases outside gene matches: 2. The germline V gene encodes CDR1 SGHTA and CDR2 FQGTGA. This CDR3 is CASSLRQGANTEAFF. The CDR3 coding sequence is TGTGCCAGCAGCTTAAGGCAGGGGGCGAACACTGAAGCTTTCTTT.

The chain recombines TRBV6-4 with TRBJ2-1; D perhaps matches TRBD2 (5 bases). The V gene lost 6 bases and the J gene lost 8 bases, with 23 bases spanning the gap. Germline values: CDR1 MRHNA, CDR2 SNTAGT. This CDR3 has 16 amino acids. The CDR3 region is CASSLAFGFGEDEQFF. The DNA for the CDR3 is TGTGCCAGCAGCCTAGCCTTCGGGTTTGGTGAGGATGAGCAGTTCTTC.

V usage is TRBV5-1 and J usage is TRBJ2-3, with 12 bases aligning to TRBD1. CDR1 SGHRS and CDR2 YFSETQ come from the germline V gene. Unmatched junction bases numbered 9, after V lost 0 bases and J lost 7 bases. The CDR3 consists of 17 residues. The CDR3 DNA is TGCGCCAGCAGCTTGGTCCGGGACAGGGGGCAATTGAATACGCAGTATTTT. Residues: CASSLVRDRGQLNTQYF.

The chain is built from TRBV5-1 and TRBJ2-5; 7 bases line up with TRBD2. Germline CDR1 SGHRS, CDR2 YFSETQ. Trimming took 0 bases from V and 5 from J; bases not matched to a gene: 10. This CDR3 comprises 16 residues. The CDR3 reads CASSLAPGGGSETQYF. The CDR3, as DNA: TGCGCCAGCAGCTTGGCCCCGGGGGGTGGGTCCGAGACCCAGTACTTC.

This clone appeared a single time. The chain couples TRBV16 to TRBJ2-7; 12 bases map to TRBD1. Germline loops: CDR1 KGHSY, CDR2 FQNENV. The V gene end was trimmed by 0 bases and the J gene end by 6 bases; junction bases not matched to a gene: 0. The CDR3 sequence is 14 residues long. CDR3 in DNA: TGTGCCAGCAGCCAATCGGGACAGGGGGCCGAGCAGTACTTC. Protein product: CASSQSGQGAEQYF.

Note on this clone: The junction departs from germline at one end; a sequencing error may be responsible. CDR3 residues: CSSSHSGTFQETQYF. In DNA, the CDR3 is TGTTCCAGCAGCCACTCAGGGACATTCCAAGAGACCCAGTACTTC. The chain has TRBV7-9 and TRBJ2-5; possibly TRBD1 for D (6 bases). The length of the CDR3 is 15 residues. Germline CDR1 is SEHNR and CDR2 is FQNEAQ (reference sequence).

This chain joins TRBV5-4 and TRBJ1-1; TRBD1 matches 7 bases. Trimming at V came to 3 bases and at J to 11 bases, leaving 13 bases not matched to a gene. The germline V gene encodes CDR1 SGHNT and CDR2 YYREEE (reference sequence). The CDR3 is 14 residues long. In DNA, the CDR3 is TGTGCCAGCAGCTCTGGGCGAGGGGGCGTGGAGGCTTTCTTT. Its protein is CASSSGRGGVEAFF.

This CDR3 is CASSPSNLKHEKLFF. The CDR3 DNA reads TGTGCCAGCAGCCCAAGCAATCTAAAACATGAAAAACTGTTTTTT. The chain is built from TRBV6-5 and TRBJ1-4; D call uncertain. Germline V CDR1 and CDR2: MNHEY, SVGAGI. The V end was cut by 6 bases, the J end by 6 bases, with 17 bases between. The CDR3 covers 15 residues.

The V and J genes are TRBV7-3 and TRBJ1-6, with 10 bases identical to TRBD1. The germline gives CDR1 SGHTA, CDR2 FQGTGA. V shed 5 bases and J 8 bases; nucleotides not matched to a gene: 3. The CDR3 runs to 14 residues. CDR3 DNA: TGTGCCAGCAGCCTGGGACAGGGGTATTCACCCCTCCACTTT. This translates into CASSLGQGYSPLHF.

This clone occurred a few times. This chain uses TRBV19 with TRBJ1-1; possible D gene TRBD1, 6 bases. The ends were cut back, 6 bases at V and 5 bases at J, with 16 bases in the middle. Germline-derived CDR1 and CDR2 are LNHDA and SQIVND (reference sequence). The CDR3 extends over 14 amino acids. Written as DNA, the CDR3 is TGTGCCAGTAGCATACAGGGTCGGGGGACTGAAGCTTTCTTT. Translating it yields CASSIQGRGTEAFF.